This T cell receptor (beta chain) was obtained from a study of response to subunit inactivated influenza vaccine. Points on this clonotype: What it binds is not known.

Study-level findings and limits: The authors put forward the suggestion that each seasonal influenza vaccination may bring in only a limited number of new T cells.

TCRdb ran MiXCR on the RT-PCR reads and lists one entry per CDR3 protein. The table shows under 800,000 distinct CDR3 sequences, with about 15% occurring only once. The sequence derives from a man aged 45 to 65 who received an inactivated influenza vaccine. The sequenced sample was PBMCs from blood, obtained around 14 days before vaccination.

Written as DNA, the CDR3 is TGTGCCAGCAGCCCCGGGATGTGGGGACACAATGAGCAGTTCTTC. It is translated as CASSPGMWGHNEQFF. The chain uses TRBV7-3 and TRBJ2-1, with D possibly being TRBD1 or TRBD2 (5 bases each). This CDR3 spans 15 amino acids. Trimming took off 5 bases at V and 5 bases at J, with 16 bases between the two ends. CDR1 and CDR2 (germline): SGHTA, FQGTGA.